These 25 T cell receptor beta chains originate from one sample sequenced in a study of T-cell memory formation after mild COVID-19. TCRdb recomputed calls from the 5' RACE reads with MiXCR, one row per CDR3 protein. The sample has 250,000 to 350,000 distinct CDR3 sequences, about 17% seen once. The sample consisted of PBMCs or a T cell subset sorted from them (not recorded which). The receptors here all came from a man aged 18 to 30 who had mild COVID-19 (a few samples of this study predate the infection). Cell type and time point are not known.

This clonotype was seen a few times. CDR3 protein: CASSVRQGAIADTQYF. Here the CDR3 DNA reads TGTGCCAGCAGCGTAAGGCAGGGGGCCATAGCAGATACGCAGTATTTT. This rearrangement joins TRBV9 to TRBJ2-3; 8 bases map to TRBD1. CDR3 length: 16 amino acids. V shed 1 base, J shed 4 bases, and the junction held 8 bases outside the gene matches. The V gene's germline CDR1 is SGDLS and CDR2 YYNGEE.

This clonotype was detected ten times or more. The V gene is TRBV12-5, the J gene TRBJ2-3; TRBD1 aligns across 7 bases. Trimming cost V 2 bases and J 3 bases; bases outside gene matches: 5. The length of the CDR3 is 15 residues. Per the germline V gene, CDR1 is LGHNT and CDR2 is FRNRAP. The CDR3 spells CASGLLTGVTDTQYF. CDR3 bases: TGTGCTAGTGGTTTGTTAACAGGGGTTACAGATACGCAGTATTTT.

The CDR3 loop is CSVGRGGELFF. In nucleotides, the CDR3 is TGCAGCGTTGGGAGGGGCGGGGAGCTGTTTTTT. The V gene is TRBV29-1, the J gene TRBJ2-2, with D possibly matching TRBD2 (6 bases). The CDR3 runs to 11 residues. CDR1 is SQVTM, CDR2 ANQGSEA, per germline. V was shortened by 4 bases and J by 7 bases, with 7 bases between the two germline ends.

Note on this clonotype: The junction differs from germline at one of its ends, possibly a read error. V and J are TRBV5-4 and TRBJ1-1, with D maybe TRBD1 (5 bases). The CDR3 loop spans 15 amino acids. The germline CDR1 and CDR2 sequences are SGHNT and YYREEE (reference sequence). CDR3 sequence: CASSLATGRNSEAFF. The CDR3 nucleotides read TGTGCCAGCAGCTTGGCCACAGGACGGAACTCTGAAGCTTTCTTT.

Ten or more counts support this clonotype. This chain joins TRBV7-2 and TRBJ2-3; D may match TRBD1 or TRBD2 (5 bases each). The germline V and J ends were trimmed by 3 bases and 2 bases, with 15 bases remaining between them. This CDR3 spans 16 amino acids. Germline V gene lookup returns CDR1 SGHTA and CDR2 FQGNSA. The CDR3 nucleotides read TGTGCCAGCAGCTTGGGGGTTGGCAGACACACAGATACGCAGTATTTT. Translated, it gives CASSLGVGRHTDTQYF.

The CDR3 region is CASGAGGLTGELFF. The CDR3 DNA is TGTGCCAGCGGGGCAGGGGGCCTCACCGGGGAGCTGTTTTTT. The chain links TRBV6-1 to TRBJ2-2, with 8 bases that match TRBD1. This CDR3 contains 14 residues. Trimming removed 8 bases from V and 4 bases from J; junction bases left unmatched: 6. Germline-derived CDR1 and CDR2 are MNHNS and SASEGT.

This clonotype was detected only a few times. The gene calls are TRBV5-1 and TRBJ2-1; 9 nucleotides align to TRBD2. V shed 4 bases, J shed 5 bases, and the junction held 4 bases outside the gene matches. Germline V gene sequence: CDR1 SGHRS, CDR2 YFSETQ. CDR3 length equals 14 residues. The CDR3 protein is CASSPGTSNNEQFF. CDR3 bases: TGCGCCAGCAGCCCCGGGACTAGCAACAATGAGCAGTTCTTC.

The chain is built from TRBV5-4 and TRBJ2-5; TRBD1 is a possible D gene (6 bases). V lost 4 bases to trimming and J lost 0 bases, with 10 bases between them. Germline lookup yields CDR1 SGHNT and CDR2 YYREEE (reference sequence). The CDR3 sequence is 14 residues long. CDR3 in amino acids: CASSRRDNQETQYF. The CDR3 DNA follows: TGTGCCAGCAGCCGCCGGGACAACCAAGAGACCCAGTACTTC.

The V and J genes are TRBV7-2 and TRBJ2-7, with D uncertain. The CDR3 runs to 15 residues. Trimming took off 1 base at V and 0 bases at J, with 10 bases between the two ends. The V gene's germline CDR1 is SGHTA and CDR2 FQGNSA. The CDR3 sequence is CASSLDSGFSYEQYF. CDR3 nucleotide sequence: TGTGCCAGCAGCTTAGATTCAGGCTTCTCCTACGAGCAGTACTTC.

This clonotype showed up many times. The chain couples TRBV20-1 to TRBJ1-1; D unclear. This CDR3 contains 14 residues. CDR1 is DFQATT and CDR2 is SNEGSKA in the germline V gene (reference sequence). V dropped 3 bases and J dropped 1 base, with 12 bases sitting between them. CDR3 DNA: TGCAGTGCTAGCTCCTCGGGCCGGAACACTGAAGCTTTCTTT. It is translated as CSASSSGRNTEAFF.

This clonotype was counted between two and nine times. The chain employs TRBV19 and TRBJ1-2, with D possibly TRBD1 on 6 matching bases. The CDR3 spans 13 residues. The germline V gene has CDR1 LNHDA and CDR2 SQIVND (reference sequence). With 5 bases removed from V and 6 bases from J, the gap between germline ends came to 13 bases. The CDR3 spells CASSPDRVDGYTF. The CDR3 DNA follows: TGTGCCAGTAGTCCGGACAGAGTCGATGGCTACACCTTC.

The sample holds a few counts of this clonotype. V usage is TRBV4-1 and J usage is TRBJ1-6, with D hard to call. The CDR3 loop spans 16 amino acids. V gave up 2 bases and J gave up 7 bases, with 15 bases separating them. The germline V gene has CDR1 MGHRA and CDR2 YSYEKL. CDR3 sequence (DNA): TGCGCCAGCAGCCAACCCCCGACCAGAGAGAATTCACCCCTCCACTTT. As protein: CASSQPPTRENSPLHF.

CDR3 loop: CAIGYSTDTQYF. As DNA, the CDR3 is TGTGCCATCGGGTATAGCACAGATACGCAGTATTTT. The chain has TRBV6-5 and TRBJ2-3; no reliable D call. The CDR3 has 12 amino acids. V was shortened by 10 bases and J by 0 bases, with 8 bases between the two germline ends. CDR1 is MNHEY and CDR2 is SVGAGI in the germline V gene.

The V call is TRBV6-1, the J call TRBJ1-1; D remains ambiguous. The germline V and J ends were trimmed by 7 bases and 4 bases, with 13 bases remaining between them. The length of the CDR3 is 13 residues. Germline CDR1 is MNHNS and CDR2 is SASEGT. CDR3 in amino acids: CASKGISATEAFF. CDR3 sequence (DNA): TGTGCCAGCAAAGGTATTTCGGCCACTGAAGCTTTCTTT.

The chain recombines TRBV29-1 with TRBJ2-5; maybe TRBD2 (6 bases). This CDR3 region has 13 residues. In germline, CDR1 is SQVTM, CDR2 ANQGSEA. The ends were cut back, 4 bases at V and 2 bases at J, with 11 bases in the middle. The CDR3 DNA sequence: TGCAGCGTTGCGGGGGTCGGACAAGAGACCCAGTACTTC. Its protein is CSVAGVGQETQYF.

This clonotype has just one count. This sequence joins TRBV12-3 or TRBV12-4 and TRBJ1-3; D remains ambiguous. Trimming left V 6 bases short and J 2 bases short, with 11 bases between. The CDR3 totals 14 residues. The chain's CDR3 is CASRLRMTGNTIYF. In DNA form, the CDR3 reads TGTGCCAGCAGACTCAGGATGACTGGAAACACCATATATTTT.

This clonotype has only a few counts. The rearrangement joins TRBV29-1 to TRBJ2-1; D gene uncertain. The V gene lost 3 bases and the J gene lost 5 bases, with 14 bases spanning the gap. CDR3 length: 14 residues. Germline V lookup: CDR1 SQVTM, CDR2 ANQGSEA. In nucleotides, the CDR3 is TGCAGCGTTGATTTGGGAAAGGGCCACAATGAGCAGTTCTTC. It yields the protein CSVDLGKGHNEQFF.

This clonotype has a handful of counts. V and J are TRBV7-3 and TRBJ1-1, with D unresolved. Looked up from germline, CDR1 is SGHTA and CDR2 is FQGTGA. Trimming took 5 bases from V and 0 from J, leaving 7 bases between them. The CDR3 is made up of 13 amino acids. In nucleotides, the CDR3 is TGTGCCAGCAGCCCCCTGTTGAACACTGAAGCTTTCTTT. It specifies CASSPLLNTEAFF.

This clonotype has a handful of counts. V usage is TRBV15 and J usage is TRBJ1-1, with 11 bases that match TRBD1. The ends lost 0 bases at V and 8 bases at J; junction bases unmatched: 2. Per the germline V gene, CDR1 is LNHNV and CDR2 is YYDKDF (reference sequence). The CDR3 consists of 14 residues. The CDR3 here is CATSRDRDRGEAFF. Written as DNA, the CDR3 is TGTGCCACCAGCAGAGATCGGGACAGGGGGGAAGCTTTCTTT. Full variable domain (outside the CDR3, taken from reference TRBV15 and TRBJ1-1): DAMVIQNPRYQVTQFGKPVTLSCSQTLNHNVMYWYQQKSSQAPKLLFHYYDKDFNNEADTPDNFQSRRPNTSFCFLDIRSPGLGDTAMYLCATSRDRDRGEAFFGQGTRLTVV.

In its sample, this clonotype was seen a few times. This chain connects TRBV11-2 to TRBJ2-3; D perhaps matches TRBD2 (5 bases). Between the trimmed V and J ends, which lost 1 base and 1 base, there was a span of 12 bases. Germline V gives CDR1 SGHAT, CDR2 FQNNGV. CDR3 length equals 16 residues. CDR3 amino acids: CASSLVVAPRTDTQYF. CDR3 sequence (DNA): TGTGCCAGCAGCTTAGTCGTAGCGCCTCGCACAGATACGCAGTATTTT.

In its sample, this clonotype was seen a few times. The rearrangement joins TRBV24-1 to TRBJ1-5; the D is unclear. This CDR3 contains 16 residues. V lost 4 bases and J 2 bases, leaving 14 bases between the germline ends. Germline CDR1 is KGHDR and CDR2 is SFDVKD. CDR3 nucleotides: TGTGCCACCAGTGACAGTCGGATCGGGGGCAATCAGCCCCAGCATTTT. Residues: CATSDSRIGGNQPQHF.

This chain connects TRBV29-1 to TRBJ2-1, with 9 bases aligning to TRBD2. The CDR3 consists of 15 residues. The germline CDR1 and CDR2 sequences are SQVTM and ANQGSEA. V lost 2 bases to trimming and J lost 8 bases; unmatched junction nucleotides: 10. CDR3 in amino acids: CSVELAGSGMDEQFF. The CDR3 DNA reads TGCAGCGTTGAACTAGCGGGATCCGGAATGGATGAGCAGTTCTTC.

The J gene is TRBJ1-1, the V gene TRBV4-1; the match to TRBD1 covers 8 bases. CDR1 is MGHRA and CDR2 is YSYEKL in the germline V gene. V lost 0 bases to trimming and J lost 4 bases; unmatched junction nucleotides: 4. This CDR3 contains 15 residues. The CDR3 DNA reads TGCGCCAGCAGCCAAGATCCGGGACAGGTCACTGAAGCTTTCTTT. Its translation is CASSQDPGQVTEAFF.

The chain joins TRBV3-1 to TRBJ2-3; tentatively, D is TRBD1 or TRBD2 (5 bases each). The CDR3 loop spans 15 amino acids. Trimming removed 1 base at V and 0 bases at J, with 8 bases between. Germline assignment: CDR1 LGHDT and CDR2 YNNKEL (reference sequence). CDR3 amino acids: CASSQAGLSTDTQYF. The CDR3 bases are TGTGCCAGCAGCCAAGCGGGGCTAAGCACAGATACGCAGTATTTT.

This clonotype turned up a few times. The rearrangement uses TRBV4-1 and TRBJ2-2, with TRBD2 identical over 10 bases. CDR1 MGHRA and CDR2 YSYEKL come from the germline V gene. The CDR3 runs to 14 residues. V lost 4 bases to trimming and J lost 11 bases; unmatched junction nucleotides: 7. The CDR3: CASSPTAGGLELFF. CDR3 DNA: TGCGCCAGCAGCCCCACAGCGGGGGGGCTTGAGCTGTTTTTT.